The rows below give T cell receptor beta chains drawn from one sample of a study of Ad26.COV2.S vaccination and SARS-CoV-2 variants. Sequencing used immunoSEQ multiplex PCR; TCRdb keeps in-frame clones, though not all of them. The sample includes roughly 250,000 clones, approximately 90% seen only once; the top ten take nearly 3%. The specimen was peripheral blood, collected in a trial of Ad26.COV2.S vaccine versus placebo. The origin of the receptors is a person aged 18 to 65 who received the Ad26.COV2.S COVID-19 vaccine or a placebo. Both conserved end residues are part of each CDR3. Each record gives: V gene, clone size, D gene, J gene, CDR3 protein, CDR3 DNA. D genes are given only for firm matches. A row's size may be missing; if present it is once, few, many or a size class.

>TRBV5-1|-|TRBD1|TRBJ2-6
CASNAGGAGANVLTF
TGCGCCAGCAATGCAGGGGGCGCTGGGGCCAACGTCCTGACTTTC
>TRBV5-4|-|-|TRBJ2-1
CASSPQEGYNEQFF
TGTGCCAGCAGCCCTCAGGAGGGTTACAATGAGCAGTTCTTC
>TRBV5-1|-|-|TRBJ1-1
CASSPWGGNTEAFF
TGCGCCAGCAGCCCCTGGGGCGGGAACACTGAAGCTTTCTTT
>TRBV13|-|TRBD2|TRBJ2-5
CASSLGSSGIFETQYF
TGTGCCAGCAGCTTAGGGAGTAGCGGGATATTTGAGACCCAGTACTTC
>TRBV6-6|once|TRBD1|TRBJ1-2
CATLTGAVPYGYTF
TGTGCCACCCTAACAGGGGCGGTCCCCTATGGCTACACCTTC
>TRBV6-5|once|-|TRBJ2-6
CASSHEANVLTF
TGTGCCAGCAGTCATGAGGCCAACGTCCTGACTTTC
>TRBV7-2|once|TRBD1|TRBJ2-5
CASSPDRGAETQYF
TGTGCCAGCAGCCCGGACAGGGGGGCAGAGACCCAGTACTTC
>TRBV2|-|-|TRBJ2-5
CASSDVPGRGETQYF
TGTGCCAGCAGTGACGTCCCCGGACGGGGGGAGACCCAGTACTTC
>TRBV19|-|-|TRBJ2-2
CASTFSGELFF
TGTGCCAGTACCTTCTCCGGGGAGCTGTTTTTT
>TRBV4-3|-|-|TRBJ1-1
CASSQDSLIGRAFF
TGCGCCAGCAGCCAAGATTCACTGATTGGGAGAGCTTTCTTT
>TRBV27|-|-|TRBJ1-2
CASSLSQDVYTF
TGTGCCAGCAGTTTGTCGCAGGATGTCTACACCTTC
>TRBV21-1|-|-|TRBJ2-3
CASSTLGTSGRMTDTQYF
TGTGCCAGCAGCACCCTTGGGACTAGCGGGAGAATGACAGATACGCAGTATTTT
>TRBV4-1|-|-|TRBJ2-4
CASSQDGASGAKNIQYF
TGCGCCAGCAGCCAAGACGGGGCTTCGGGGGCCAAAAACATTCAGTACTTC
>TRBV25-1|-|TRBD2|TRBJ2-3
CASSVASGNTDTQYF
TGTGCCAGCAGTGTGGCTAGCGGAAACACAGATACGCAGTATTTT
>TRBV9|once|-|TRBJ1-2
CASSQGSEGYTF
TGTGCCAGCAGCCAGGGCTCAGAGGGCTACACCTTC
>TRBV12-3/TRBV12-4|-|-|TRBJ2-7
CASRGQNTYEQYF
TGTGCCAGCAGGGGACAAAATACCTACGAGCAGTACTTC
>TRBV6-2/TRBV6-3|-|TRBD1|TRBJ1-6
CASSTGTGASPLHF
TGTGCCAGCAGTACCGGGACAGGGGCATCACCCCTCCACTTT
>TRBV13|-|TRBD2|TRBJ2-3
CASSLGVAGGLQDTQYF
TGTGCCAGCAGCTTAGGGGTAGCGGGGGGACTTCAGGATACGCAGTATTTT
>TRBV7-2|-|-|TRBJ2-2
CASSVGGTGELFF
TGTGCCAGCAGCGTAGGGGGGACCGGGGAGCTGTTTTTT
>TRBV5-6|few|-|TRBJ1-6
CASSLGDASPLHF
TGTGCCAGCAGCTTAGGGGATGCATCACCCCTCCACTTT
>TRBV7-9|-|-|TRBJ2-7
CASSFPDGYEQYF
TGTGCCAGCAGCTTCCCCGACGGCTACGAGCAGTACTTC
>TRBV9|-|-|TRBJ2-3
CASSVAGDTQYF
TGTGCCAGCAGCGTAGCGGGAGATACGCAGTATTTT
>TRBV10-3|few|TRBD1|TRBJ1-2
CAISEAPGQGAGYTF
TGTGCCATCAGTGAGGCACCGGGACAGGGGGCTGGCTACACCTTC
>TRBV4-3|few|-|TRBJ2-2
CASSQDREIIGELFF
TGCGCCAGCAGCCAAGACAGGGAAATTATCGGGGAGCTGTTTTTT
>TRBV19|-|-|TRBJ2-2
CASTRDRAGELFF
TGTGCCAGTACCAGGGATAGGGCCGGGGAGCTGTTTTTT
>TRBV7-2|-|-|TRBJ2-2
CASSLAGALNTGELFF
TGTGCCAGCAGCTTAGCTGGCGCCTTGAACACCGGGGAGCTGTTTTTT
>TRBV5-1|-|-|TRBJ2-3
CASSLAKTTGGGTDTQYF
TGCGCCAGCAGCTTGGCAAAAACGACAGGTGGTGGCACAGATACGCAGTATTTT
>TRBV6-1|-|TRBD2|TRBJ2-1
CASSEQWVAGAPYNEQFF
TGTGCCAGCAGTGAACAGTGGGTAGCGGGAGCCCCATACAATGAGCAGTTCTTC
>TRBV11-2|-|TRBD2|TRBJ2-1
CASSPGGDSGSEQFF
TGTGCCAGCAGCCCAGGAGGGGATAGCGGGAGTGAGCAGTTCTTC
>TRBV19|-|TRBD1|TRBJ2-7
CASSGGTGAYEQYF
TGTGCCAGTAGTGGCGGGACAGGGGCCTACGAGCAGTACTTC
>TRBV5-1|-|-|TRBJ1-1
CASSPHRTEWNTEAFF
TGCGCCAGCAGCCCCCACAGGACGGAGTGGAACACTGAAGCTTTCTTT
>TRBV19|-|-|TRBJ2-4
CASSSSGKNIQYF
TGTGCCAGTAGTAGTAGTGGCAAAAACATTCAGTACTTC
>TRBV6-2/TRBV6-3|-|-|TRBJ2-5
CASSLVGLSLETQYF
TGTGCCAGCAGTTTGGTAGGGCTATCTTTGGAGACCCAGTACTTC
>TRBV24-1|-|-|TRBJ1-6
CATYSNRAQNSPLHF
TGTGCCACCTATAGTAACAGGGCGCAAAATTCACCCCTCCACTTT
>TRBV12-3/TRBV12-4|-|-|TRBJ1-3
CASSLTGNTIYF
TGTGCCAGCAGCCTCACTGGAAACACCATATATTTT
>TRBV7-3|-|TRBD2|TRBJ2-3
CASSDRGAGATDTQYF
TGTGCCAGCAGCGACCGGGGAGCGGGGGCAACAGATACGCAGTATTTT
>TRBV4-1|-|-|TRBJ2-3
CASSQDRWGADTQYF
TGCGCCAGCAGCCAAGATCGTTGGGGAGCAGATACGCAGTATTTT
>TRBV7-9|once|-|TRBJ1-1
CASNRLGRAGVMNTEAFF
TGTGCCAGCAACCGCCTAGGGAGGGCAGGGGTAATGAACACTGAAGCTTTCTTT
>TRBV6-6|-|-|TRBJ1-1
CASSPERIGANTEAFF
TGTGCCAGCAGCCCAGAAAGGATCGGGGCGAACACTGAAGCTTTCTTT
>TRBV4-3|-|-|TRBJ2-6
CASSQDPWGSSGANVLTF
TGCGCCAGCAGCCAAGACCCCTGGGGTAGCTCTGGGGCCAACGTCCTGACTTTC
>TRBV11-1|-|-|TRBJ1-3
CASSLTTVTGNTIYF
TGTGCCAGCAGCTTAACAACAGTGACTGGAAACACCATATATTTT
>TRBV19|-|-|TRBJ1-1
CASSIEGTLLEAFF
TGTGCCAGTAGTATCGAGGGGACTCTTCTTGAAGCTTTCTTT
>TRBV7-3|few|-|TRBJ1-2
CASSLGRAYGYTF
TGTGCCAGCAGCTTAGGACGGGCCTATGGCTACACCTTC
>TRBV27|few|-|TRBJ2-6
CASTHRASGANVLTF
TGTGCCAGCACCCACAGGGCCTCTGGGGCCAACGTCCTGACTTTC
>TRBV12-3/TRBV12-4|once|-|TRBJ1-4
CASSFREEEKLFF
TGTGCCAGCAGTTTCAGGGAGGAGGAAAAACTGTTTTTT
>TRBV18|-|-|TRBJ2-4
CASSPLEGGGAKNIQYF
TGTGCCAGCTCACCCCTCGAGGGGGGTGGAGCCAAAAACATTCAGTACTTC
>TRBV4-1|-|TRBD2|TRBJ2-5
CASSQLAGGRKETQYF
TGCGCCAGCAGCCAACTAGCGGGAGGGAGAAAAGAGACCCAGTACTTC
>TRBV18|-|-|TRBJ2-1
CASSQGGGNEQFF
TGTGCCAGCTCACAGGGGGGTGGCAATGAGCAGTTCTTC
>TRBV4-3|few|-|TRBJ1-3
CASSQGIQGHSGNTIYF
TGCGCCAGCAGCCAAGGGATCCAGGGCCACTCTGGAAACACCATATATTTT
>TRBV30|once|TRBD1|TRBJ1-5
CAWRGQGAGNQPQHF
TGTGCCTGGAGGGGACAGGGGGCGGGCAATCAGCCCCAGCATTTT
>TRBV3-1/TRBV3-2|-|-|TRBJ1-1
CASSQGTFTEAFF
TGTGCCAGCAGCCAAGGGACATTTACTGAAGCTTTCTTT
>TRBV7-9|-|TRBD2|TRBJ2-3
CASSPPGLAGGASTDTQYF
TGTGCCAGCAGCCCTCCGGGACTAGCGGGAGGGGCTAGCACAGATACGCAGTATTTT
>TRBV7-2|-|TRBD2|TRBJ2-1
CASSSGVAGDYEQFF
TGTGCCAGCAGCTCGGGGGTAGCGGGAGACTATGAGCAGTTCTTC
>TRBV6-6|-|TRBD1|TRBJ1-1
CASSSLGQAGNTEAFF
TGTGCCAGCAGTTCCCTCGGACAGGCTGGTAACACTGAAGCTTTCTTT
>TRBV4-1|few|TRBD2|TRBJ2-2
CASSQGLAGTGELFF
TGCGCCAGCAGCCAAGGACTAGCGGGCACCGGGGAGCTGTTTTTT
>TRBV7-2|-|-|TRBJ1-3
CASSLTPGGSSGNTIYF
TGTGCCAGCAGCTTAACGCCGGGCGGGAGCTCTGGAAACACCATATATTTT
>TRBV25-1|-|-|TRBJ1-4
CASSERGLNEKLFF
TGTGCCAGCAGTGAGCGAGGACTAAATGAAAAACTGTTTTTT